These 14 T cell receptor beta chains share one sample of origin, sequenced in a study of T-cell reconstitution after alpha-beta-depleted transplantation in children. Unique molecular identifiers were used in preparing the TCRbeta library. TCRdb redid the calling of the PCR reads with MiXCR, one entry per CDR3 protein. The sample includes 250,000 to 300,000 distinct CDR3 sequences, 10% of them seen just once. Here the sequenced sample was PBMCs, taken before TCRalphabeta/CD19-depleted stem cell transplant. The receptors stem from a boy under two years old with acute myeloid leukemia, due to receive a stem cell transplant.

V is TRBV23-1 and J is TRBJ2-1; TRBD1 is a possible D gene (6 bases). TRBV23-1 is an ORF, and what it does is uncertain. The germline V and J ends were trimmed by 2 bases and 8 bases, with 13 bases remaining between them. The CDR3 runs to 14 residues. The CDR3 DNA follows: TGCGCCAGCAGTCAAGGACAGCAGCTCCATGAGCAGTTCTTC. This sequence encodes CASSQGQQLHEQFF.

This clonotype was counted ten times or more. The chain employs TRBV5-1 and TRBJ2-3, with a weak D call TRBD2 (6 bases). V dropped 4 bases and J dropped 2 bases, with 11 bases sitting between them. From germline, CDR1 is SGHRS and CDR2 YFSETQ. This CDR3 region has 14 residues. CDR3 region: CASSGGIFTDTQYF. CDR3 nucleotides: TGCGCCAGCAGCGGGGGGATCTTCACAGATACGCAGTATTTT.

The table lists this clonotype with many counts. V is TRBV7-3 and J is TRBJ2-2; D is unresolved. V was shortened by 2 bases and J by 0 bases, with 10 bases between the two germline ends. The V gene's germline CDR1 is SGHTA and CDR2 FQGTGA. This CDR3 is 16 amino acids long. The CDR3 reads CASSLGPTANTGELFF. In nucleotides, the CDR3 is TGTGCCAGCAGCTTAGGTCCTACCGCGAACACCGGGGAGCTGTTTTTT.

The rearrangement links TRBV2 to TRBJ1-4; unclear D gene. CDR3 size: 14 residues. In germline, CDR1 is SNHLY, CDR2 FYNNEI. V lost 4 bases and J 4 bases, leaving 10 bases between the germline ends. The CDR3 reads CASSGRIRNEKLFF. CDR3 in DNA: TGTGCCAGCAGTGGACGGATTCGTAATGAAAAACTGTTTTTT.

This clonotype was counted many times. V is TRBV12-3 or TRBV12-4 and J is TRBJ2-3, with D possibly being TRBD1 (6 bases). This CDR3 comprises 14 residues. Deletions cut 4 bases from V and 4 bases from J, with 12 bases between. The CDR3 nucleotides read TGTGCCAGCAGTTATTGGGGGCGCCCAGATACGCAGTATTTT. Encoded protein: CASSYWGRPDTQYF.

This clonotype was found many times. The chain has TRBV28 and TRBJ2-7; 7 nucleotides align to TRBD1. This CDR3 contains 15 residues. The ends lost 5 bases at V and 1 base at J; junction bases unmatched: 8. Per germline, CDR1 MDHEN and CDR2 SYDVKM. In DNA form, the CDR3 reads TGTGCCAGCAGTGATTCCGGGACAGAGTCCTACGAGCAGTACTTC. Residues: CASSDSGTESYEQYF. The entire variable domain, with the rest obtained from reference TRBV28 and TRBJ2-7, is as follows: DVKVTQSSRYLVKRTGEKVFLECVQDMDHENMFWYRQDPGLGLRLIYFSYDVKMKEKGDIPEGYSVSREKKERFSLILESASTNQTSMYLCASSDSGTESYEQYFGPGTRLTVT.

This clonotype appeared a few times. The chain joins TRBV4-3 to TRBJ2-7, with 13 bases that match TRBD2. Germline lookup yields CDR1 LGHNA and CDR2 YSLEER. V dropped 5 bases and J dropped 3; count of bases not matched to a gene: 10. The CDR3 is 17 amino acids. The DNA for the CDR3 is TGCGCCAGCAGCTTCGGACTAGCGGGAGTCAAGGTCTACGAGCAGTACTTC. It translates to CASSFGLAGVKVYEQYF.

The sample holds many counts of this clonotype. The rearrangement uses TRBV7-2 and TRBJ2-1; a possible D gene is TRBD2 (5 bases). The CDR3 runs 14 residues. Germline CDR1 and CDR2: SGHTA and FQGNSA. Trimming removed 5 bases from V and 3 bases from J, with 11 bases in between. CDR3 sequence (DNA): TGTGCCAGCAGCGATAGCGCGAACTACAATGAGCAGTTCTTC. Translation gives CASSDSANYNEQFF.

This clonotype was detected many times. The chain employs TRBV10-3 and TRBJ2-7, with 8 bases fitting TRBD1. The CDR3 totals 13 residues. The germline V gene has CDR1 ENHRY and CDR2 SYGVKD. Trimming at V came to 10 bases and at J to 1 base, leaving 6 bases not matched to a gene. The CDR3 loop is CATLRDRSYEQYF. The CDR3 region has the DNA TGTGCCACTCTACGGGACAGGTCCTACGAGCAGTACTTC.

This clonotype appeared many times. The gene calls are TRBV10-3 and TRBJ2-7; a weak D match, TRBD2 (5 bases). This CDR3 region has 12 residues. The germline gives CDR1 ENHRY, CDR2 SYGVKD. The V end was cut by 6 bases, the J end by 4 bases, with 10 bases between. The CDR3 DNA sequence: TGTGCCATCAGCCCAGCGGCTTACGAGCAGTACTTC. This encodes CAISPAAYEQYF.

Concerning this clonotype itself: This may stem from a read error, because a much larger clone lies one nucleotide away. CDR3 DNA: TGTGCCAGCAGTGAATCCGACAGGAGGGGCGGATCACTGCTTTTT. Translation gives CASSESDRRGGSLLF. The chain couples TRBV25-1 to TRBJ1-4; D might be TRBD1 (6 bases). The CDR3 runs 15 residues. Germline loops: CDR1 MGHDK, CDR2 SYGVNS. The full variable domain, its missing parts supplied by reference TRBV25-1 and TRBJ1-4, is EADIYQTPRYLVIGTGKKITLECSQTMGHDKMYWYQQDPGMELHLIHYSYGVNSTEKGDLSSESTVSRIRTEHFPLTLESARPSHTSQYLCASSESDRRGGSLLFGSGTQLSVL.

A few counts support this clonotype. The V and J genes are TRBV19 and TRBJ1-1; 8 nucleotides match TRBD1. J lost 1 base, V lost 7 bases, and 2 bases had no gene match. The CDR3 sequence is 13 residues long. The V gene's germline CDR1 is LNHDA and CDR2 SQIVND (reference sequence). CDR3 sequence reads: CASKTGANTEAFF. The CDR3 region has the DNA TGTGCCAGTAAGACAGGGGCGAACACTGAAGCTTTCTTT.

Worth noting for this clonotype: With a much larger clone just one base away, this may be a read error. This chain links TRBV12-3 or TRBV12-4 with TRBJ2-7, with 11 bases fitting TRBD2. CDR3 length: 15 amino acids. The CDR3 is CASSLASGRRYDQYF. CDR3 nucleotide sequence: TGTGCCAGCAGCCTGGCTAGCGGGAGGCGTTACGACCAGTACTTC.

This clonotype was counted at least ten times. The chain carries TRBV28 and TRBJ2-7; a weak D match, TRBD2 (7 bases). V lost 2 bases to trimming and J lost 4 bases, with 12 bases between them. The CDR3 has 14 residues. Germline V gene lookup returns CDR1 MDHEN and CDR2 SYDVKM. CDR3 residues: CASSLLQGGYEQYF. DNA for the CDR3: TGTGCCAGCAGTTTACTACAGGGAGGGTACGAGCAGTACTTC.